The 20 T cell receptor beta chains below come from one sample, sequenced in a study of blood T cells in healthy people across ages. Sample-barcoded 5' priming and a J-beta primer mix drove a second PCR of about 7 to 12 cycles. TCRdb re-analysed the 5' RACE reads in MiXCR, keeping a single row per CDR3 protein. The table shows about 970,000 distinct CDR3 sequences, with roughly 51% occurring only once. The sample consisted of blood. Source of these receptors: an older woman in good health.

This clonotype has a handful of counts. This rearrangement joins TRBV6-6 to TRBJ2-3; TRBD1 is a possible D gene (6 bases). V lost 7 bases and J lost 6, with 14 bases in between. This CDR3 is built from 13 residues. Germline CDR1 and CDR2: MNHNY and SVGAGI (reference sequence). The CDR3 is CASTPGHRDTQYF. The CDR3 nucleotides are TGTGCCAGCACCCCGGGACATCGGGATACGCAGTATTTT.

The chain combines TRBV24-1 with TRBJ1-2, with a possible D match to TRBD1 (6 bases). Germline CDR1 is KGHDR and CDR2 is SFDVKD. There are 15 residues in the CDR3. V gave up 4 bases and J gave up 9 bases, with 20 bases separating them. CDR3 sequence reads: CATSDHLGTYLSYTF. The CDR3 bases are TGTGCCACCAGTGACCACCTCGGGACATACCTAAGCTACACCTTC.

This clonotype has just a few counts. The V and J genes are TRBV4-2 and TRBJ2-7, with 10 bases identical to TRBD1. Germline CDR1 and CDR2: LGHNA and YNFKEQ. The ends lost 1 base at V and 3 bases at J; junction bases unmatched: 6. The CDR3 contains 16 residues. This CDR3 is CASSQGGQGSFYEQYF. CDR3 nucleotide sequence: TGTGCCAGCAGCCAAGGGGGACAGGGGTCTTTCTACGAGCAGTACTTC.

The V call is TRBV28, the J call TRBJ2-1, with 10 bases matching TRBD2. The germline V gene encodes CDR1 MDHEN and CDR2 SYDVKM. V lost 6 bases, J lost 9 bases, and 5 bases stayed unmatched. The CDR3 consists of 13 residues. CDR3 DNA: TGTGCCAGCAGAAGCGGGAGGGCCGGTGAGCAGTTCTTC. This encodes CASRSGRAGEQFF. Variable domain in full (rest from reference TRBV28 and TRBJ2-1): DVKVTQSSRYLVKRTGEKVFLECVQDMDHENMFWYRQDPGLGLRLIYFSYDVKMKEKGDIPEGYSVSREKKERFSLILESASTNQTSMYLCASRSGRAGEQFFGPGTRLTVL.

The rearrangement links TRBV7-2 to TRBJ2-7; 11 nucleotides align to TRBD2. The germline V gene encodes CDR1 SGHTA and CDR2 FQGNSA. The J segment lost 2 bases and the V segment lost 2 bases, leaving 5 bases of the junction unmatched. CDR3 length: 16 amino acids. DNA for the CDR3: TGTGCCAGCAGCTTATTAGGGACTAGCGGAGCCTACGAGCAGTACTTC. It specifies CASSLLGTSGAYEQYF. Supplemented by reference TRBV7-2 and TRBJ2-7, the full variable domain reads GAGVSQSPSNKVTEKGKDVELRCDPISGHTALYWYRQSLGQGLEFLIYFQGNSAPDKSGLPSDRFSAERTGGSVSTLTIQRTQQEDSAVYLCASSLLGTSGAYEQYFGPGTRLTVT.

Written as DNA, the CDR3 is TGCAGTGCTCCCCCACGGGGGACGGAGAATTCACCCCTCCACTTT. Its protein is CSAPPRGTENSPLHF. V gene TRBV20-1 combines with J gene TRBJ1-6, with D maybe TRBD1 (5 bases). The CDR3 is 15 amino acids. V was shortened by 5 bases and J by 7 bases, with 18 bases between the two germline ends. Germline values: CDR1 DFQATT, CDR2 SNEGSKA (reference sequence).

The V and J genes are TRBV30 and TRBJ2-5; D gene uncertain. The germline CDR1 and CDR2 sequences are GTSNPN and SVGIG (reference sequence). Trimming cost V 4 bases and J 6 bases, with 18 bases left between them. This CDR3 region has 14 residues. CDR3 region: CAWTHRAARQTQYF. CDR3 in DNA: TGTGCCTGGACCCATCGCGCCGCGCGTCAGACCCAGTACTTC.

The J gene is TRBJ1-5, the V gene TRBV27; D might be TRBD1 (5 bases). V dropped 5 bases and J dropped 1 base, with 21 bases sitting between them. In germline, CDR1 is MNHEY, CDR2 SMNVEV (reference sequence). CDR3 length: 18 amino acids. Written as DNA, the CDR3 is TGTGCCAGCAGTCGCCGAGCCCCTAAGACAGTAAGCAATCAGCCCCAGCATTTT. Encoded protein: CASSRRAPKTVSNQPQHF.

Notes on this clonotype: The junction departs from germline at one end; a sequencing error may be responsible. The rearrangement uses TRBV6-2 or TRBV6-3 and TRBJ2-4; D is perhaps TRBD2 (6 bases). The end of the DNA aligns better with TRBJ2-7, so the J call may be wrong. Per the germline V gene, CDR1 is MNHEY and CDR2 is SVGEGT. The CDR3 consists of 14 residues. CDR3 protein: CAGSLVSSAYEQYF. CDR3 DNA sequence: TGTGCCGGCAGTTTAGTGTCTAGCGCCTACGAGCAGTACTTC.

The chain combines TRBV4-1 with TRBJ2-7; D not certain. CDR1 and CDR2 from the germline V gene are MGHRA and YSYEKL. This CDR3 comprises 14 residues. The V gene lost 0 bases and the J gene lost 3 bases, with 9 bases spanning the gap. CDR3 sequence reads: CASSQDGRNYEQYF. The CDR3, as DNA: TGCGCCAGCAGCCAAGACGGGCGGAACTACGAGCAGTACTTC.

This clonotype was found once. The V gene is TRBV6-6, the J gene TRBJ2-2, with D perhaps TRBD1 (7 bases). The CDR3 loop spans 15 amino acids. Trimming left V 0 bases short and J 5 bases short, with 10 bases between. Germline V gene lookup returns CDR1 MNHNY and CDR2 SVGAGI (reference sequence). The CDR3 here is CASSYSTGRTGELFF. The CDR3 nucleotides are TGTGCCAGCAGTTACTCGACAGGGAGGACCGGGGAGCTGTTTTTT.

The V and J genes are TRBV4-3 and TRBJ2-3; D uncertain. CDR3 length: 15 amino acids. V shed 0 bases and J shed 6 bases, with 13 bases lying between them. Germline assignment: CDR1 LGHNA and CDR2 YSLEER. Here the CDR3 DNA reads TGCGCCAGCAGCCAAGATCGAAGAAGCATCGATACGCAGTATTTT. It encodes CASSQDRRSIDTQYF.

A few counts support this clonotype. This sequence joins TRBV29-1 and TRBJ2-3, with 15 bases aligning to TRBD2. The length of the CDR3 is 17 residues. V dropped 4 bases and J dropped 1; count of bases not matched to a gene: 6. In germline, CDR1 is SQVTM, CDR2 ANQGSEA. In DNA form, the CDR3 reads TGCAGCGTTGGAGGGACTAGCGGGAGGTTACGCACAGATACGCAGTATTTT. The encoded protein is CSVGGTSGRLRTDTQYF.

In DNA form, the CDR3 reads TGTGCCAGCAGCCAAGGGACAGCGAGCACAGATACGCAGTATTTT. This gives the protein CASSQGTASTDTQYF. The V call is TRBV3-1, the J call TRBJ2-3, with D maybe TRBD1 (6 bases). The V gene lost 1 base and the J gene lost 0 bases, with 8 bases spanning the gap. From germline, CDR1 is LGHDT and CDR2 YNNKEL (reference sequence). There are 15 residues in the CDR3.

The chain uses TRBV28 and TRBJ1-5, with unresolved D. Germline CDR1 reads MDHEN; CDR2 reads SYDVKM. V shed 3 bases and J shed 2 bases, with 8 bases lying between them. The CDR3 runs to 14 residues. The CDR3 spells CASSFVLRNQPQHF. DNA of the CDR3: TGTGCCAGCAGTTTCGTCCTTCGCAATCAGCCCCAGCATTTT.

This clonotype was observed a few times. The rearrangement uses TRBV12-3 or TRBV12-4 and TRBJ2-4, with D uncertain. Deletions cut 4 bases from V and 0 bases from J, with 10 bases between. The CDR3 totals 15 residues. The CDR3 DNA is TGTGCCAGCAGTTATCGGATACTAGCCAAAAACATTCAGTACTTC. This codes for CASSYRILAKNIQYF.

Only a few counts were recorded for this clonotype. CDR3 region: CSASRQGVSYEQYF. CDR3 sequence (DNA): TGCAGCGCCTCTCGACAGGGGGTATCCTACGAGCAGTACTTC. V gene TRBV29-1 combines with J gene TRBJ2-7; TRBD1 matches at 9 bases. The CDR3 is made up of 14 amino acids. V dropped 7 bases and J dropped 1; count of bases not matched to a gene: 8. Germline V gives CDR1 SQVTM, CDR2 ANQGSEA.

This clonotype was seen once. The V and J genes are TRBV27 and TRBJ2-5; 7 nucleotides match TRBD1. Losses at the gene ends were 3 bases for V and 11 bases for J; bases not matched to a gene: 12. There are 14 residues in the CDR3. In germline, CDR1 is MNHEY, CDR2 SMNVEV (reference sequence). CDR3 loop: CASSFQQGLGEQYF. The CDR3 coding sequence is TGTGCCAGCAGTTTCCAACAGGGGTTAGGTGAGCAGTACTTC.

The chain links TRBV20-1 to TRBJ2-7; weak D call: TRBD1 (6 bases). Trimming shortened V by 3 bases and J by 0 bases, and 12 bases separated the two germline ends. The germline gives CDR1 DFQATT, CDR2 SNEGSKA (reference sequence). The CDR3 sequence is 14 residues long. The CDR3 loop is CSARYRESSYEQYF. CDR3 bases: TGCAGTGCTAGGTACAGGGAAAGCTCCTACGAGCAGTACTTC.

The rearrangement uses TRBV20-1 and TRBJ2-3; 12 bases agree with TRBD2. This CDR3 comprises 16 residues. Per germline, CDR1 DFQATT and CDR2 SNEGSKA (reference sequence). V lost 2 bases and J lost 6; bases outside the gene matches: 9. The CDR3 DNA reads as TGCAGTGCTAGATACGCGGCTAGCGGGAGGGTGGATACGCAGTATTTT. It translates to CSARYAASGRVDTQYF.